A single sample gave rise to the 10 T cell receptor beta chains below, sequenced in a study of Ad26.COV2.S vaccination and SARS-CoV-2 variants. Sample treatment: roughly 18 received Ad26.COV2.S at low or high dose, single or two shots; about five received placebo; per-sample allocation not given. Each sample was drawn 63 days after the first injection (of vaccine or placebo). The data were produced by immunoSEQ multiplex PCR, yet TCRdb's version contains in-frame clones alone and is incomplete. The sample holds around 400,000 clones, 80% to 95% seen once. Sequencing used peripheral blood, obtained in a trial of Ad26.COV2.S vaccine versus placebo. These receptors were obtained from a person between 18 and 59 years old who received the Ad26.COV2.S COVID-19 vaccine or a placebo.

This clone was counted a few times. The rearrangement uses TRBV10-1 and TRBJ2-1; 7 bases align to TRBD2. In germline, CDR1 is WNHNN, CDR2 SYGVQD (reference sequence). This CDR3 has 15 residues. V dropped 2 bases and J dropped 5; count of bases not matched to a gene: 6. CDR3 in amino acids: CASSEGGEANNEQFF. In DNA form, the CDR3 reads TGCGCCAGCAGTGAGGGGGGGGAGGCTAACAATGAGCAGTTCTTC.

This clone was recorded once. The J gene is TRBJ1-1, the V gene TRBV7-2; weak D call: TRBD1 (5 bases). CDR1 is SGHTA, CDR2 FQGNSA, per germline. This CDR3 contains 14 residues. V lost 5 bases and J 2 bases, leaving 12 bases between the germline ends. The CDR3 protein is CASSHRDGNTEAFF. The CDR3 nucleotides are TGTGCCAGCAGCCACCGGGACGGAAACACTGAAGCTTTCTTT. The whole variable domain, filled in from reference TRBV7-2 and TRBJ1-1, reads GAGVSQSPSNKVTEKGKDVELRCDPISGHTALYWYRQSLGQGLEFLIYFQGNSAPDKSGLPSDRFSAERTGGSVSTLTIQRTQQEDSAVYLCASSHRDGNTEAFFGQGTRLTVV.

This chain joins TRBV28 and TRBJ2-6, with 8 bases identical to TRBD1. This CDR3 has 12 amino acids. Germline V gene data show CDR1 as MDHEN and CDR2 as SYDVKM. CDR3 bases: TGTGGGACAGGGAACGCGGCCAACGTCCTGACTTTC. The encoded protein is CGTGNAANVLTF.

This clone occurred once. The chain links TRBV11-2 to TRBJ2-3; D may match TRBD1 or TRBD2 (5 bases each). Looked up from germline, CDR1 is SGHAT and CDR2 is FQNNGV. The CDR3 is made up of 15 amino acids. The V end lost 3 bases, the J end lost 0 bases, and 10 bases lay between the germline ends. The CDR3 sequence: CASSFWGGSTDTQYF. The CDR3 nucleotides are TGTGCCAGCAGCTTTTGGGGCGGGAGCACAGATACGCAGTATTTT.

This sequence joins TRBV15 and TRBJ1-2, with D hard to call. V gave up 0 bases and J gave up 8 bases, with 10 bases separating them. The CDR3 sequence is 13 residues long. Looked up from germline, CDR1 is LNHNV and CDR2 is YYDKDF (reference sequence). CDR3 amino acids: CATSREVGTGYTF. The DNA of the CDR3 is TGTGCCACCAGCAGAGAAGTTGGCACGGGCTACACCTTC.

V and J are TRBV6-5 and TRBJ2-7; D not certain. The CDR3 has 14 residues. CDR1 and CDR2 (germline): MNHEY, SVGAGI. Trimming pared 7 bases from V and 5 bases from J, leaving 18 bases between. The CDR3: CASTPLVGGHEQYF. CDR3 DNA: TGTGCCAGCACCCCCTTGGTGGGTGGCCACGAGCAGTACTTC.

V gene TRBV5-1 combines with J gene TRBJ2-2; no firm D call. The CDR3 length is 14 residues. Per the germline V gene, CDR1 is SGHRS and CDR2 is YFSETQ. Trimming removed 3 bases at V and 0 bases at J, with 6 bases between. In nucleotides, the CDR3 is TGCGCCAGCAGCTCTACAGCGAACACCGGGGAGCTGTTTTTT. Translation: CASSSTANTGELFF.

CDR3 sequence (DNA): TGTGCCAGCAGTCTCTGGAGTCTAGCGGATAATGAGCAGTTCTTC. Translating it yields CASSLWSLADNEQFF. The chain joins TRBV6-2 or TRBV6-3 to TRBJ2-1; 7 bases fit TRBD2. The CDR3 has 15 amino acids. Germline loops: CDR1 MNHEY, CDR2 SVGEGT. V was pared by 5 bases and J by 7 bases, with 11 bases of the junction left unmatched.

In its sample, this clone was seen once. The V call is TRBV5-1, the J call TRBJ1-1; D is unclear. The CDR3 extends over 13 amino acids. From germline, CDR1 is SGHRS and CDR2 YFSETQ. V was pared by 0 bases and J by 11 bases, with 14 bases between. The CDR3 DNA follows: TGCGCCAGCAGCTTGGCAAGGTCCGACCTGGCTTTCTTT. Encoded protein: CASSLARSDLAFF.

The chain joins TRBV30 to TRBJ1-4; D gene ambiguous. Germline V gene data show CDR1 as GTSNPN and CDR2 as SVGIG (reference sequence). The ends were cut back, 3 bases at V and 7 bases at J, with 12 bases in the middle. The CDR3 covers 13 residues. The CDR3 sequence: CAWSLKGAEKLFF. The CDR3 coding sequence is TGTGCCTGGAGCCTCAAAGGCGCTGAAAAACTGTTTTTT.